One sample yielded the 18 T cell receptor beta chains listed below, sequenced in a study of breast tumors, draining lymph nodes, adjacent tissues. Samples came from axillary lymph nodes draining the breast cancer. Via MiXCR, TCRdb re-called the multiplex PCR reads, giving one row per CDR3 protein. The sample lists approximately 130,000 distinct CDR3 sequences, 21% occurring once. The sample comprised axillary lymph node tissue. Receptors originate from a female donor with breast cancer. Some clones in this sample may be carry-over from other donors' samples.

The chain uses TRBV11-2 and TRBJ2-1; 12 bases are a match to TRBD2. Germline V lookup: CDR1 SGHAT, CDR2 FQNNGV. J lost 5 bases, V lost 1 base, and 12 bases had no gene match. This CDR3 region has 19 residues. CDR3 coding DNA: TGTGCCAGCAGCTTAGGATACCTAGCGGGAGGGCCTATGGACAATGAGCAGTTCTTC. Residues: CASSLGYLAGGPMDNEQFF. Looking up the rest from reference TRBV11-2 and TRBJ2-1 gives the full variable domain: EAGVAQSPRYKIIEKRQSVAFWCNPISGHATLYWYQQILGQGPKLLIQFQNNGVVDDSQLPKDRFSAERLKGVDSTLKIQPAKLEDSAVYLCASSLGYLAGGPMDNEQFFGPGTRLTVL.

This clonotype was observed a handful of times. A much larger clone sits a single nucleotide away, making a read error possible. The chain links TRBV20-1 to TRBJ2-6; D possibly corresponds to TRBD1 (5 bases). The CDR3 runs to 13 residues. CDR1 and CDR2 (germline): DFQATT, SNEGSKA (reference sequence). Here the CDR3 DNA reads TGCAGTGCCCGGATCTCTGGGGCCGACGTCCTGACTTTC. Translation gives CSARISGADVLTF.

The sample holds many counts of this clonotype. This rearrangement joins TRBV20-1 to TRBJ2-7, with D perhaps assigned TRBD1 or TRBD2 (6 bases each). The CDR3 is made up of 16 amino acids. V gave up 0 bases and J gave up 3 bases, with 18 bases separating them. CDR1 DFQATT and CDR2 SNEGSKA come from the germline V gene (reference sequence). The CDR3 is CSARDPQGGIGYEQYF. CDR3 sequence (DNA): TGCAGTGCTAGAGACCCCCAAGGGGGGATCGGCTACGAGCAGTACTTC.

The CDR3 DNA sequence: TGTGCCAGCAGCCTTGGAGTTGAGGTCGGCTCCTACAATGAGCAGTTCTTC. Protein sequence: CASSLGVEVGSYNEQFF. The chain recombines TRBV5-5 with TRBJ2-1; D is uncertain. Per the germline V gene, CDR1 is SGHKS and CDR2 is YYEKEE (reference sequence). This CDR3 is built from 17 residues. V was clipped by 4 bases and J by 0 bases, with 17 bases between them.

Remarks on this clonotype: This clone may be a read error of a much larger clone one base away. CDR3 in DNA: TGTTCCAGCGGGAGGGTCGCAGATACGCAGTATTTT. Residues: CSSGRVADTQYF. The J gene is TRBJ2-3, the V gene TRBV6-1, with TRBD2 matching over 10 bases. The CDR3 loop spans 12 amino acids. Germline assignment: CDR1 MNHNS and CDR2 SASEGT.

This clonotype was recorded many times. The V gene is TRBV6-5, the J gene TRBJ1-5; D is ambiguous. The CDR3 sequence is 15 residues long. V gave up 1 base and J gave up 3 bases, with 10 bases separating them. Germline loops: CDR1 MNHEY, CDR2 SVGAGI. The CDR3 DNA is TGTGCCAGCAGTTACTTCGAGGAAAACAATCAGCCCCAGCATTTT. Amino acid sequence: CASSYFEENNQPQHF.

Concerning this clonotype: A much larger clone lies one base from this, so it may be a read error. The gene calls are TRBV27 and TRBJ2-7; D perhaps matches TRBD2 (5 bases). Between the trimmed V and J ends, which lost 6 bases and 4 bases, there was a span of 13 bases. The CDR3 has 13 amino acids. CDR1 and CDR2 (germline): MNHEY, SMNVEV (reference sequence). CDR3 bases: TGTGCCAGCAGCCGGGGTTTGAGGTACGAGCAGTACTTC. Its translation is CASSRGLRYEQYF.

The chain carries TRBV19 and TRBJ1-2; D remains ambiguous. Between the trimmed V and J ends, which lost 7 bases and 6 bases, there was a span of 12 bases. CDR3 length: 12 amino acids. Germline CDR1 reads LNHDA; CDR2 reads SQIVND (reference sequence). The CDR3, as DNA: TGTGCCAGTAACGGGGAAGTGGATGGCTACACCTTC. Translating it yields CASNGEVDGYTF.

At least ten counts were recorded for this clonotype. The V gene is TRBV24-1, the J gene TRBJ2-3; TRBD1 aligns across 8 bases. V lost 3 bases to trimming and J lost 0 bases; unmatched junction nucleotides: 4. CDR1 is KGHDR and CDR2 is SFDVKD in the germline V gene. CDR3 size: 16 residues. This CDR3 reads CATSDPRQGSTDTQYF. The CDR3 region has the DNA TGTGCCACCAGTGATCCCCGACAGGGGAGCACAGATACGCAGTATTTT.

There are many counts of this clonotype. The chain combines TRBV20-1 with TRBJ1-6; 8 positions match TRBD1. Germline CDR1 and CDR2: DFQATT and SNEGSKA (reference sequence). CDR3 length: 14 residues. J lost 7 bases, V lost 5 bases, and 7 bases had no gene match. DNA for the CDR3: TGCAGTGCTCCGTGGACAGGGACGAATTCACCCCTCCACTTT. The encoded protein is CSAPWTGTNSPLHF.

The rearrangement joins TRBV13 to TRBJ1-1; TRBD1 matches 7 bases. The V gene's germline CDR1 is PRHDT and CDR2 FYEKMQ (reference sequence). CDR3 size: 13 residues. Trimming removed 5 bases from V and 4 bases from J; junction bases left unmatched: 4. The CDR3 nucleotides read TGTGCCAGCAGCGACAGGGTTATCACTGAAGCTTTCTTT. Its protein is CASSDRVITEAFF. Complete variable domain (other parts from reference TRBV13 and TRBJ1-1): AAGVIQSPRHLIKEKRETATLKCYPIPRHDTVYWYQQGPGQDPQFLISFYEKMQSDKGSIPDRFSAQQFSDYHSELNMSSLELGDSALYFCASSDRVITEAFFGQGTRLTVV.

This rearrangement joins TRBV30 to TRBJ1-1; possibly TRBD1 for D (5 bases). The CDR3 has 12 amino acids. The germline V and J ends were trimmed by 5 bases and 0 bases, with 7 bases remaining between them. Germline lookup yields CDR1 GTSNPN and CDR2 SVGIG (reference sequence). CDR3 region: CAWDRLNTEAFF. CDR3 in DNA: TGTGCCTGGGACAGACTGAACACTGAAGCTTTCTTT.

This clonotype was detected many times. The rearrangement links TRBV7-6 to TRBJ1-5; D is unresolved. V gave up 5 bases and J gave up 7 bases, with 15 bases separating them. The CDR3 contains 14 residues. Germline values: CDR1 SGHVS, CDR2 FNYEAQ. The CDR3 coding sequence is TGTGCCAGCAGCCCCATTTCCCAAGGGCAGCCCCAGCATTTT. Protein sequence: CASSPISQGQPQHF.

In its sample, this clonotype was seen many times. The CDR3 spells CASSLTPSGSIPSSYNEQFF. The DNA of the CDR3 is TGTGCCAGCAGCTTAACGCCTAGCGGGAGTATCCCGAGCTCCTACAATGAGCAGTTCTTC. This chain joins TRBV7-3 and TRBJ2-1; TRBD2 aligns across 10 bases. J lost 0 bases, V lost 0 bases, and 11 bases had no gene match. Germline V gene lookup returns CDR1 SGHTA and CDR2 FQGTGA. The CDR3 spans 20 residues.

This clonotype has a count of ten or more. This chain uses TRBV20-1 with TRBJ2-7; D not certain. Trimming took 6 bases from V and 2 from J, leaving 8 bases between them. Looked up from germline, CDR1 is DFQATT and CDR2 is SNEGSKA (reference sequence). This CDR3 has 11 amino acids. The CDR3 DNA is TGCAGTGCCTACTCTACCTACGAGCAGTACTTC. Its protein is CSAYSTYEQYF.

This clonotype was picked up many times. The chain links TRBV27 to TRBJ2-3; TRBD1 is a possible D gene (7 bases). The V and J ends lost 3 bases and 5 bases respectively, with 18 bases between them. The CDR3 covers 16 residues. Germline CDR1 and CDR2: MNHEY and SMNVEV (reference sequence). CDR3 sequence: CASSFLGGGMVDTQYF. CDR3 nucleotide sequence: TGTGCCAGCAGTTTTCTAGGGGGCGGGATGGTAGATACGCAGTATTTT.

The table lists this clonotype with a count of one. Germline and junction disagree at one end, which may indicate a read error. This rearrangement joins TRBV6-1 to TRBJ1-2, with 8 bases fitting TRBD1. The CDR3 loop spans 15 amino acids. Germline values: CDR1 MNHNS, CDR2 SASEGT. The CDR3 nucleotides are TGTGCCTGCAGGGCGCAGGGGGCCCTCAACTATGGCTACACCTTC. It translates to CACRAQGALNYGYTF.

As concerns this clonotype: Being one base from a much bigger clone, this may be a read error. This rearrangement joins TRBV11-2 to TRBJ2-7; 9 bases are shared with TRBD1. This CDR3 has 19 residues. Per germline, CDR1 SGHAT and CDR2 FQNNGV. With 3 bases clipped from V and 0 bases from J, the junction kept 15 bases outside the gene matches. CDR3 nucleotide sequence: TGTGCCAGCAGCTTTAGACGCGCCGGACAGGGGTACTCCTCCTACGAGCAGTACTTC. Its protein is CASSFRRAGQGYSSYEQYF. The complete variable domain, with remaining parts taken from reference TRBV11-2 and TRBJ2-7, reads EAGVAQSPRYKIIEKRQSVAFWCNPISGHATLYWYQQILGQGPKLLIQFQNNGVVDDSQLPKDRFSAERLKGVDSTLKIQPAKLEDSAVYLCASSFRRAGQGYSSYEQYFGPGTRLTVT.